Below, one T cell receptor beta chain is given with its context. Its antigen is not known. Germline-derived CDR1 and CDR2 are GTSNPN and SVGIG (reference sequence). Trimming shortened V by 2 bases and J by 2 bases, and 6 bases separated the two germline ends. The CDR3 runs to 12 residues. This entry comes from a study of T cell responses to AZD1222 COVID-19 vaccine. Study-wide background: Second-dose timings of about 4 or about 12 weeks were pooled. Study results and limitations: At baseline, seropositivity was found in only 5 to 7 AZD1222 recipients.

Sequencing was performed with immunoSEQ multiplex PCR; in TCRdb, only in-frame clones are kept and a portion is missing. The sample includes 110,000 to 150,000 clones, 90% to 95% seen only once; the top ten take less than 4.5%. This receptor was obtained from an adult in good health. The material was peripheral blood, obtained on day 0 of AZD1222 vaccination. The V call is TRBV30, the J call TRBJ1-2; D is unclear. For the CDR3, the DNA is TGTGCCTGGAGTCCCCTAAACTATGGCTACACCTTC. It is translated as CAWSPLNYGYTF.